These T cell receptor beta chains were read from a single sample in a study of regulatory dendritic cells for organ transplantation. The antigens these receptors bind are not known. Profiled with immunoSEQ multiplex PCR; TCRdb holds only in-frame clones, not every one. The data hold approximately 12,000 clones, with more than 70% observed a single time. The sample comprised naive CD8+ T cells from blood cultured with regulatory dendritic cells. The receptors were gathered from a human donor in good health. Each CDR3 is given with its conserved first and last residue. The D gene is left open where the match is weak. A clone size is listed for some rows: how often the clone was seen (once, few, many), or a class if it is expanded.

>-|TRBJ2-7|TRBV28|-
TGTGCCAGCAGATCCCGGGACTGGGGCTCCCCTTCCTACGAGCAGTACTTC
CASRSRDWGSPSYEQYF
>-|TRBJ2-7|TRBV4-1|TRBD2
TGCGCCAGCAGCGCCGGGACTAGCGCCTCCTACGAGCAGTACTTC
CASSAGTSASYEQYF
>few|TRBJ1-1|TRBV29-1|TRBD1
TGCAGCCTGGGACAGATCACTGAAGCTTTCTTT
CSLGQITEAFF
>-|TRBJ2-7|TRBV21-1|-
TGTGCCAGCAGCAAAATGAGACTCTACGAGCAGTACTTC
CASSKMRLYEQYF
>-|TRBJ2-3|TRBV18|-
TGTGCCAGCTCACCACCTCAACAGGGAGTCGGCACAGATACGCAGTATTTT
CASSPPQQGVGTDTQYF
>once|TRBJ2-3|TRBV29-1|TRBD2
TGCAGCGTTGAACTAGCGGGGGCCACAGATACGCAGTATTTT
CSVELAGATDTQYF
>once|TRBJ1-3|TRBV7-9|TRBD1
TGTGCCAGCAGCCTTGGACAGGTCAGCTCTGGAAACACCATATATTTT
CASSLGQVSSGNTIYF
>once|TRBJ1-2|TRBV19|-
TGTGCCAGTTACTTTGGGGGCCATGGCTACACCTTC
CASYFGGHGYTF
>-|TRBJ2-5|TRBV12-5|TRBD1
TGTGCTAGTGGTTTGGGACAGGGGGAAGAGACCCAGTACTTC
CASGLGQGEETQYF
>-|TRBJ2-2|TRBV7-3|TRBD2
TGTGCCAGCAGCTTAGACCCTACTAGCGGGGCCACCGGGGAGCTGTTTTTT
CASSLDPTSGATGELFF
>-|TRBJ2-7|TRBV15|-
TGTGCCACCAGCAGACCCCGGGTGAGCTCCTACGAGCAGTACTTC
CATSRPRVSSYEQYF
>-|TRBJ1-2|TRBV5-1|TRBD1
TGCGCCAGCACACTCACTCCGGGACAGGGTGGAGGCTACACCTTC
CASTLTPGQGGGYTF
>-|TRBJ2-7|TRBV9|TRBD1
TGTGCCAGCAGCTCATCGGGACAGACCTCCTACGAGCAGTACTTC
CASSSSGQTSYEQYF
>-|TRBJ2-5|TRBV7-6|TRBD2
TGTGCCAGCAGCTCCCCGGGGTCGGGGGGGCCAGAGACCCAGTACTTC
CASSSPGSGGPETQYF
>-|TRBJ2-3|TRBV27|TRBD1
TGTGCCAGCAGTCACCAGGGACAGGGGTACACAGATACGCAGTATTTT
CASSHQGQGYTDTQYF
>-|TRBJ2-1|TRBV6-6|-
TGTGCCAGCAGTTACTCCGGGGTTGAGCAGTTCTTC
CASSYSGVEQFF
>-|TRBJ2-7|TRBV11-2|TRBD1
TGTGCCAGCAGCTTGATACTCAGGGGGTCAGGTGCCTACGAGCAGTACTTC
CASSLILRGSGAYEQYF
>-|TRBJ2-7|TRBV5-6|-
TGTGCCAGCAGCACAGGGTTCCCCTCCTACGAGCAGTACTTC
CASSTGFPSYEQYF
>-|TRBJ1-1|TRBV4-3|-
TGCGCCAGCAGCCAAGATGGGATCGGTAGGGGCTCGAACACTGAAGCTTTCTTT
CASSQDGIGRGSNTEAFF